Shown below are 25 T cell receptor beta chains from a single sample sequenced in a study of T cell clonality in common variable immunodeficiency. Assay: immunoSEQ multiplex PCR; the TCRdb copy retains only in-frame clones and omits some. The sample includes tens of thousands of clones, none of them occurring once. The specimen was peripheral blood mononuclear cells. Every receptor here comes from a person aged 18 to 75 in good health.

This clone was seen many times. The CDR3 goes on 3 residues after the read ends, and that part is filled in from the germline J gene. J is TRBJ2-2 and V is TRBV19; 10 nucleotides align to TRBD1. Germline-derived CDR1 and CDR2 are LNHDA and SQIVND (reference sequence). V lost 5 bases, J lost 5 bases, and 5 bases stayed unmatched. The CDR3 runs to 15 residues. The CDR3 spells CASSPRTGGTGELFF. CDR3 bases read: TGTGCCAGTAGTCCCCGGACAGGGGGTACCGGGGAG.

This clone was detected many times. The CDR3 end is not reached by the read, which stops 3 residues before it; the germline J gene fills it in. V is TRBV9 and J is TRBJ1-3, with a tentative D call TRBD1 (5 bases). The V and J ends lost 0 bases and 8 bases respectively, with 12 bases between them. The germline CDR1 and CDR2 sequences are SGDLS and YYNGEE. This CDR3 comprises 14 residues. The DNA read from the CDR3 is TGTGCCAGCAGCGTAGGCGGGGGAAGGGACACC. It specifies CASSVGGGRDT. The complete CDR3 sequence is CASSVGGGRDTIYF. Filled out from reference TRBV9 and TRBJ1-3, the complete variable domain reads DSGVTQTPKHLITATGQRVTLRCSPRSGDLSVYWYQQSLDQGLQFLIQYYNGEERAKGNILERFSAQQFPDLHSELNLSSLELGDSALYFCASSVGGGRDTIYFGEGSWLTVV.

Ten or more counts support this clone. The read ends 3 residues before the CDR3 terminus; that terminus is restored from the germline J gene. The rearrangement links TRBV7-2 to TRBJ1-5; 7 bases agree with TRBD1. In germline, CDR1 is SGHTA, CDR2 FQGNSA. The V and J ends lost 5 bases and 0 bases, in that order; junction bases with no gene match: 4. The CDR3 runs to 15 residues. The sequenced CDR3 bases are TGTGCCAGCAGCCCCGGGACAGATAGCAATCAGCCC. Amino acids: CASSPGTDSNQP. In full, the CDR3 reads CASSPGTDSNQPQHF.

The sample holds many counts of this clone. Read coverage stops 3 residues before the CDR3 terminus; the germline J gene supplies the remainder. This chain links TRBV7-9 with TRBJ1-2; D gene ambiguous. There are 13 residues in the CDR3. V was pared by 1 base and J by 7 bases, with 10 bases between. The germline CDR1 and CDR2 sequences are SEHNR and FQNEAQ (reference sequence). This CDR3 is CASSLDGRFGYTF. The sequenced CDR3 bases are TGTGCCAGCAGCTTAGATGGGCGATTTGGC.

This clone showed up many times. The read is 3 residues too short to cover the CDR3 end, so that end is filled in from the germline J gene. This chain joins TRBV27 and TRBJ2-3, with D hard to call. The V and J ends lost 0 bases and 4 bases respectively, with 5 bases between them. The CDR3 has 13 residues. Germline CDR1 is MNHEY and CDR2 is SMNVEV (reference sequence). CDR3 loop: CASSLSRPDTQYF. The sequenced part of the CDR3 DNA is TGTGCCAGCAGTTTATCGAGGCCAGATACG.

This clone was recorded many times. Read sequence stops 3 residues before the CDR3 end, and the germline J gene provides the missing end. The chain has TRBV13 and TRBJ2-2; possible D gene TRBD1, 7 bases. Trimming pared 3 bases from V and 8 bases from J, leaving 13 bases between. Germline V gene lookup returns CDR1 PRHDT and CDR2 FYEKMQ (reference sequence). This CDR3 has 14 amino acids. The sequenced part of the CDR3 DNA is TGTGCCAGCAGCTTCCAGGGGGGCCTTGGGGAG. Translating it yields CASSFQGGLGE. The whole CDR3 sequence is CASSFQGGLGELFF.

This clone was seen at least ten times. Read sequence stops 3 residues before the CDR3 end, and the germline J gene provides the missing end. The rearrangement uses TRBV12-3 or TRBV12-4 and TRBJ1-2, with 10 bases aligning to TRBD1. With 0 bases clipped from V and 4 bases from J, the junction kept 8 bases outside the gene matches. CDR3 length equals 17 residues. The CDR3 reads CASSLATGTGVFYGYTF. Incomplete CDR3 DNA: TGTGCCAGCAGTTTAGCTACCGGGACAGGGGTTTTCTATGGC.

This clone showed up many times. The read finishes 3 residues shy of the CDR3 end, and the germline J gene is used to complete it. Other DNA sequences from this sample encode an identical CDR3 as well. The chain is built from TRBV5-1 and TRBJ2-7, with 8 bases aligning to TRBD1. Losses at the gene ends were 2 bases for V and 6 bases for J; bases not matched to a gene: 7. The CDR3 covers 14 residues. CDR1 is SGHRS, CDR2 YFSETQ, per germline. CDR3 region: CASSFTGGSPEQYF. The sequenced CDR3 bases are TGCGCCAGCAGCTTTACAGGGGGGAGCCCCGAG.

This clone was counted ten times or more. The read ends 3 residues shy of where the CDR3 ends; the end is completed using the germline J gene. The chain carries TRBV5-1 and TRBJ2-5, with a possible D match to TRBD1 (6 bases). The ends were cut back, 6 bases at V and 1 base at J, with 16 bases in the middle. Germline assignment: CDR1 SGHRS and CDR2 YFSETQ. The CDR3 consists of 15 residues. The CDR3 loop is CASKQGQKIQETQYF. The DNA read from the CDR3 is TGCGCCAGCAAACAAGGACAGAAAATCCAAGAGACC.

In this sample, this clone turned up many times. The CDR3 end falls 3 residues outside the read, so it is completed with the germline J gene. The V gene is TRBV6-1, the J gene TRBJ1-6; a possible D gene is TRBD1 (5 bases). Germline CDR1 is MNHNS and CDR2 is SASEGT. This CDR3 is 17 amino acids long. Between the trimmed V and J ends, which lost 1 base and 6 bases, there was a span of 16 bases. This chain's CDR3 is CASSEEAEGNFNSPLHF. The CDR3 DNA, read in part, is TGTGCCAGCAGTGAAGAAGCAGAGGGGAATTTTAATTCACCC.

This clone was counted at least ten times. An end of the junction differs from the germline gene, which may be a read error. Sequencing ends 3 residues short of the CDR3 end; the germline J gene provides the rest. V is TRBV20-1 and J is TRBJ2-3, with 10 bases fitting TRBD2. Germline-derived CDR1 and CDR2 are DFQATT and SNEGSKA (reference sequence). This CDR3 spans 14 amino acids. CDR3 amino acids: CSTRTSGNTDTQYF. The sequenced part of the CDR3 DNA is TGCAGTACTAGGACTAGCGGTAACACAGATACG.

This clone was seen ten or more times. The missing CDR3 end, 3 residues past where the read stops, is filled in from the germline J gene. The rearrangement uses TRBV30 and TRBJ2-1; D not certain. V gave up 0 bases and J gave up 7 bases, with 10 bases separating them. CDR3 length equals 13 residues. Germline CDR1 GTSNPN, CDR2 SVGIG (reference sequence). The CDR3 here is CAWSVSRWNEQFF. CDR3 DNA, as far as it was read: TGTGCCTGGAGTGTTTCTAGATGGAATGAG.

This clone showed up many times. The CDR3 goes on 3 residues after the read ends, and that part is filled in from the germline J gene. The chain uses TRBV29-1 and TRBJ1-3; 7 nucleotides line up with TRBD1. V lost 4 bases to trimming and J lost 4 bases; unmatched junction nucleotides: 4. This CDR3 region has 13 residues. Germline V gives CDR1 SQVTM, CDR2 ANQGSEA. CDR3 sequence reads: CSVAGGEGNTIYF. The sequenced part of the CDR3 DNA is TGCAGCGTTGCAGGGGGAGAAGGAAACACC.

The sample holds a few counts of this clone. Read data end 3 residues before the CDR3 end; the end is taken from the germline J gene. The rearrangement joins TRBV5-1 to TRBJ2-1, with TRBD2 identical over 7 bases. The CDR3 runs 15 residues. Looked up from germline, CDR1 is SGHRS and CDR2 is YFSETQ. The V and J ends lost 4 bases and 9 bases, in that order; junction bases with no gene match: 13. The DNA read from the CDR3 is TGCGCCAGCAGCGGGAGACTAGCAGGCGACGGTGAG. Translating it yields CASSGRLAGDGE. In full, the CDR3 is CASSGRLAGDGEQFF.

This clone was found many times. Coverage ceases 3 residues before the CDR3 finishes, and the germline J gene fills in the end. This chain uses TRBV20-1 with TRBJ1-1; possibly TRBD1 for D (6 bases). The CDR3 is 15 amino acids. Trimming pared 3 bases from V and 3 bases from J, leaving 17 bases between. Germline V gives CDR1 DFQATT, CDR2 SNEGSKA (reference sequence). Here the CDR3 reads CSASISTGSHTEAFF. The CDR3 DNA, read in part, is TGCAGTGCTAGTATCTCGACAGGTTCGCACACTGAA.

This clone was counted many times. Read data end 3 residues before the CDR3 end; the end is taken from the germline J gene. J is TRBJ1-4 and V is TRBV19; D is undetermined. The ends were cut back, 7 bases at V and 3 bases at J, with 18 bases in the middle. This CDR3 is built from 16 residues. Germline CDR1 and CDR2: LNHDA and SQIVND (reference sequence). CDR3: CASTLRGRVPNEKLFF. The sequenced part of the CDR3 DNA is TGTGCCAGTACCCTACGGGGTCGCGTGCCTAATGAAAAA.

This clone was seen ten or more times. The sequence runs out 3 residues before the end of the CDR3; the remainder is reconstructed from the germline J gene. This chain uses TRBV5-1 with TRBJ1-1; perhaps TRBD1 as D (6 bases). The CDR3 length is 14 residues. The germline CDR1 and CDR2 sequences are SGHRS and YFSETQ. V shed 3 bases and J shed 1 base, with 10 bases lying between them. The CDR3 sequence is CASSSRTANTEAFF. CDR3 DNA, as far as it was read: TGCGCCAGCAGCTCGCGGACAGCGAACACTGAA.

This clone was seen repeatedly, ten times or more. The CDR3 goes on 3 residues after the read ends, and that part is filled in from the germline J gene. This chain connects TRBV13 to TRBJ1-1; 10 bases are a match to TRBD1. The junction had 11 bases not matched to a gene; V was cut back by 4 bases and J by 6 bases. The CDR3 has 16 amino acids. Germline CDR1 is PRHDT and CDR2 is FYEKMQ (reference sequence). CDR3 DNA (partial): TGTGCCAGCAGCTCGGGACAGGGGAGAAAGGCTGCTGAA. Translation: CASSSGQGRKAAE. In full, the CDR3 is CASSSGQGRKAAEAFF.

This clone was detected many times. The read terminates 3 residues before the CDR3 end, so the remaining end is supplied by the germline J gene. The chain links TRBV19 to TRBJ1-5, with D tentatively TRBD1 (5 bases). This CDR3 spans 14 amino acids. Germline values: CDR1 LNHDA, CDR2 SQIVND (reference sequence). V shed 1 base and J shed 7 bases, with 11 bases lying between them. The sequenced CDR3 bases are TGTGCCAGTAGTATAGGTAGGGGAGGGCAGCCC. Encoded protein: CASSIGRGGQP. The full CDR3 sequence reads CASSIGRGGQPQHF.

In this sample, this clone turned up a few times. Coverage ceases 3 residues before the CDR3 finishes, and the germline J gene fills in the end. The rearrangement uses TRBV19 and TRBJ1-5, with 7 bases matching TRBD1. This CDR3 comprises 14 residues. Germline trimming cut 8 bases from V and 3 bases from J; bases unmatched to any gene: 7. The germline CDR1 and CDR2 sequences are LNHDA and SQIVND (reference sequence). The CDR3 spells CASCTGVSNQPQHF. The CDR3 bases that were read are TGTGCCAGTTGCACAGGGGTATCCAATCAGCCC.

This clone was detected many times. The observed sequence ends 3 residues before the CDR3 terminus, with the missing tail filled in from the germline J gene. The genes are TRBV30 and TRBJ1-2; D possibly corresponds to TRBD1 (5 bases). CDR3 length: 13 amino acids. The germline V gene has CDR1 GTSNPN and CDR2 SVGIG (reference sequence). The sequenced part of the CDR3 DNA is TGTGCGGGGAGGACACCTTCTAACTATGGC. Translating gives CAGRTPSNYG. The full CDR3 reads CAGRTPSNYGYTF.

Comment on this clone: From the germline J gene comes the end of the CDR3, since the read stops 3 residues before it. The chain uses TRBV5-1 and TRBJ2-7; 10 bases map to TRBD2. Germline CDR1 and CDR2: SGHRS and YFSETQ. The ends lost 0 bases at V and 3 bases at J; junction bases unmatched: 3. The CDR3 length is 15 residues. The CDR3 bases that were read are TGCGCCAGCAGCTTGGGTAGCGGGGGGAACTACGAG. This translates into CASSLGSGGNYE. From start to end, the CDR3 is CASSLGSGGNYEQYF.

This clone has a count of ten or more. Read data end 3 residues before the CDR3 end; the end is taken from the germline J gene. The rearrangement joins TRBV19 to TRBJ1-6; D is uncertain. Trimming left V 5 bases short and J 10 bases short, with 9 bases between. There are 12 residues in the CDR3. Germline CDR1 is LNHDA and CDR2 is SQIVND (reference sequence). CDR3 protein: CASSEGFSPLHF. The part of the CDR3 DNA that was read is TGTGCCAGTAGTGAGGGTTTCTCACCC. The whole variable domain, remainder taken from reference TRBV19 and TRBJ1-6, is DGGITQSPKYLFRKEGQNVTLSCEQNLNHDAMYWYRQDPGQGLRLIYYSQIVNDFQKGDIAEGYSVSREKKESFPLTVTSAQKNPTAFYLCASSEGFSPLHFGNGTRLTVT.

As regards this clone: Read coverage stops 3 residues before the CDR3 terminus; the germline J gene supplies the remainder. The gene calls are TRBV7-2 and TRBJ2-3; TRBD2 might be the D (6 bases). CDR3 length: 16 residues. Between the trimmed V and J ends, which lost 0 bases and 0 bases, there was a span of 10 bases. The germline V gene encodes CDR1 SGHTA and CDR2 FQGNSA. The covered CDR3 bases are TGTGCCAGCAGCTTAGCGCGGGGAATAAGCACAGATACG. It translates to CASSLARGISTDT. The whole CDR3 sequence is CASSLARGISTDTQYF.

This clone was seen many times. The read halts 3 residues ahead of the CDR3 end, with the missing end drawn from the germline J gene. The V call is TRBV4-1, the J call TRBJ2-7; perhaps TRBD1 as D (6 bases). From germline, CDR1 is MGHRA and CDR2 YSYEKL. There are 16 residues in the CDR3. V lost 3 bases and J lost 2, with 17 bases in between. The DNA read from the CDR3 is TGCGCCAGCAGCCATGGAACCGGGACACATCCCTACGAG. Amino acid sequence: CASSHGTGTHPYE. The entire CDR3 sequence reads CASSHGTGTHPYEQYF.